The T cell receptor (beta chain) under discussion was sequenced for a study of identifying expanded T cells in peripheral blood. Study-wide results and caveats: Approximately two-week clone count variance significantly increased as total template count grew.

To note about this clone: Its antigen is not identified.

Generated by immunoSEQ multiplex PCR, the TCRdb table keeps only in-frame clones and is missing some. The repertoire holds 81,000 or so clones, with 84% as singletons. CDR3 length equals 19 residues. Per the germline V gene, CDR1 is SGHTA and CDR2 is FQGNSA. After removal of 5 bases from V and 2 bases from J, the junction contained 16 bases not matched to a gene. Material: blood. This sequence was found in a person aged 18-69 years in good health. The chain couples TRBV7-2 to TRBJ2-7; 12 bases map to TRBD2. In nucleotides, the CDR3 is TGTGCCAGCAGCCTAGATTTTACGGGACTAGCGGGCAGAGCCTACGAGCAGTACTTC. Residues: CASSLDFTGLAGRAYEQYF.